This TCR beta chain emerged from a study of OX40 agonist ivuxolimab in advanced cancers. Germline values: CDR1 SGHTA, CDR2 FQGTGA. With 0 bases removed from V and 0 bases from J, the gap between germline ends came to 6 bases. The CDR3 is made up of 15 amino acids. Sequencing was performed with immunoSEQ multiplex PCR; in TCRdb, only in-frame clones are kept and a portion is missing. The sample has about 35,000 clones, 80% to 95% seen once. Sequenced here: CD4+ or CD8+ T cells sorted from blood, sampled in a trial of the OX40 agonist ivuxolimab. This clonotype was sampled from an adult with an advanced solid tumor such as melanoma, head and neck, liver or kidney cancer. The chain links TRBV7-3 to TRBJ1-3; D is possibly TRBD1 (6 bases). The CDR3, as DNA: TGTGCCAGCAGCTTAACAGGGGGCTCTGGAAACACCATATATTTT. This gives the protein CASSLTGGSGNTIYF.